Included here is one T cell receptor (beta chain) sequence, with context. The source of the sample is a study of blood T cell repertoires in COVID-19. Study details: T cells, B-cell-depleted T cells, or PBMCs supplied cDNA or gDNA.

In germline, CDR1 is SGHRS, CDR2 YFSETQ. The V and J ends lost 4 bases and 4 bases, in that order; junction bases with no gene match: 15. This CDR3 comprises 17 residues. Methods used by the authors: From reference gene primer amplification, estimates of nucleated cell counts were derived. Libraries were prepared by immunoSEQ multiplex PCR; TCRdb keeps only in-frame clonotypes and omits some of them. V and J calls and clone size are those listed in that table; D and trimming were worked out from the DNA. The sample carries about 160,000 clones, approximately 80% recorded once. Donors were grouped by their self-reported clinical history.

The chain uses TRBV5-1 and TRBJ1-2; 8 positions match TRBD1. The receptor was isolated from a man between 40 and 49 years old who had recovered from COVID-19. The sample comprised PBMCs or T cells enriched from blood (not recorded which). In DNA, the CDR3 is TGCGCCAGCAGCGAGGCGGGACAGGCGGGGCTTTTCTATGGCTACACCTTC. As protein: CASSEAGQAGLFYGYTF.